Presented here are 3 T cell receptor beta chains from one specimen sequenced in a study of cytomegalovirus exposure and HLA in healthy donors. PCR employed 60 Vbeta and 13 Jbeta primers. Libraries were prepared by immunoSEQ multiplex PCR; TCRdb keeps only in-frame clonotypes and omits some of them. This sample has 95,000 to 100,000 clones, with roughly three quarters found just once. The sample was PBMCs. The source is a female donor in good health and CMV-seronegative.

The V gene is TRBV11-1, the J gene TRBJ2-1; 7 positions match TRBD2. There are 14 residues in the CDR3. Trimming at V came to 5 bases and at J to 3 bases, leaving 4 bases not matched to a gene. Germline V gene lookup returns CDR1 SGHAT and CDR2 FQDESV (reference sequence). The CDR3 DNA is TGTGCCAGCAGCCGGGACTACAACTACAATGAGCAGTTCTTC. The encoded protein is CASSRDYNYNEQFF.

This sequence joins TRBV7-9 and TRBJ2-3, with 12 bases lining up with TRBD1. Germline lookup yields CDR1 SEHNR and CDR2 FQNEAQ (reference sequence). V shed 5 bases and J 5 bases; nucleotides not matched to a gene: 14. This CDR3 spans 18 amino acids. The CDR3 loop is CASSPPWGTGGSGDTQYF. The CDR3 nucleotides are TGTGCCAGCAGCCCTCCATGGGGGACAGGGGGCTCGGGAGATACGCAGTATTTT.

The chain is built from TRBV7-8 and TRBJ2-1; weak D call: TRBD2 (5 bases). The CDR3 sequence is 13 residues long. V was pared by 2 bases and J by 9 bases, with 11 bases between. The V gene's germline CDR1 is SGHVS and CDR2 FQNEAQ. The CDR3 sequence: CASSLFSGSEQFF. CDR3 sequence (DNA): TGTGCCAGCAGCTTATTTTCGGGAAGTGAGCAGTTCTTC.